Given below is one T cell receptor (beta chain) in context. Profiling relied on immunoSEQ multiplex PCR, and the TCRdb table lists in-frame clones only, not all of them. Here the sample spans 35,000 to 50,000 clones, approximately 90% being singletons. Time point specified: peak reinfection, 3 to 8 weeks after reinfection detection. TCR sequencing was done directly ex vivo on sorted cells, without expansion in vitro. This sample is part of a study of memory CD8 T cells in hepatitis C reinfection. The specimen was naive CD8+ T cells sorted from blood. This receptor was obtained from a man between 18 and 35 years old with hepatitis C virus infection.

Written as DNA, the CDR3 is TGTGCCAGCAGCCCAGGACAGGCTGTGATGACAAACACTGAAGCTTTCTTT. This translates into CASSPGQAVMTNTEAFF. The chain uses TRBV11-2 and TRBJ1-1; 7 nucleotides line up with TRBD1. Germline-derived CDR1 and CDR2 are SGHAT and FQNNGV. The CDR3 sequence is 17 residues long. Trimming cost V 5 bases and J 2 bases; bases outside gene matches: 14.